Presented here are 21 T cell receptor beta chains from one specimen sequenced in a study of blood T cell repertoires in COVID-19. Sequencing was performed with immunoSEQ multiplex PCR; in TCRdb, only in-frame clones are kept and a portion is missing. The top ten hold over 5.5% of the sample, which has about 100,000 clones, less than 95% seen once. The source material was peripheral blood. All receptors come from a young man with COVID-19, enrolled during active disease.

The CDR3, as DNA: TGTGCCAGCAGCGTTAGGGGGAGCTCTGGAAACACCATATATTTT. Protein product: CASSVRGSSGNTIYF. The chain combines TRBV7-9 with TRBJ1-3; D may be TRBD1 (6 bases). CDR1 is SEHNR and CDR2 is FQNEAQ in the germline V gene (reference sequence). The CDR3 has 15 amino acids. The V and J ends lost 5 bases and 0 bases respectively, with 11 bases between them.

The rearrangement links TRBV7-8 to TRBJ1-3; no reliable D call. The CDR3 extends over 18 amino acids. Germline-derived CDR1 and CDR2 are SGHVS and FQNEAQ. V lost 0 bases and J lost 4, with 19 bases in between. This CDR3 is CASSLAFGSSPAGNTIYF. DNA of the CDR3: TGTGCCAGCAGCTTAGCGTTCGGCAGCTCCCCAGCGGGAAACACCATATATTTT.

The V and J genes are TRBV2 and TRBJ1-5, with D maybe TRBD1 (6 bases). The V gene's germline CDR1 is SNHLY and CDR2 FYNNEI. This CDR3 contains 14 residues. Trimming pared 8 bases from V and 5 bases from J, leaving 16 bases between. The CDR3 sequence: CASVAGVFHQPQHF. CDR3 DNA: TGTGCCAGCGTGGCAGGGGTTTTTCATCAGCCCCAGCATTTT.

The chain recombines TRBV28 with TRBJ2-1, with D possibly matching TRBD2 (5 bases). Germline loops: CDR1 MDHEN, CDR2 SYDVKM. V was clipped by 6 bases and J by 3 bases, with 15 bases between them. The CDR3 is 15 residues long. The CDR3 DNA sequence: TGTGCCAGCAGCCTACTAGTTGGGATCTACAATGAGCAGTTCTTC. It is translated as CASSLLVGIYNEQFF.

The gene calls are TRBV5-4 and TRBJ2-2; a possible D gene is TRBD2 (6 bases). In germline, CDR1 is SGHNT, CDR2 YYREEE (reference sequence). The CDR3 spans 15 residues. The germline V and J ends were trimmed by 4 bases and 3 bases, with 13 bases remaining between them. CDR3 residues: CASSPSGSYTGELFF. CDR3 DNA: TGTGCCAGCAGCCCAAGCGGGTCTTACACCGGGGAGCTGTTTTTT.

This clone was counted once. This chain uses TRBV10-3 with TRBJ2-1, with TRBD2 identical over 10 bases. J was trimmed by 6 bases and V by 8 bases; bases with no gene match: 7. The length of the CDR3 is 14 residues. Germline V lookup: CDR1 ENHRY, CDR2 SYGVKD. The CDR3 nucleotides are TGTGCCATCGATCCTAGCGGGAGTCTCAATGAGCAGTTCTTC. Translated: CAIDPSGSLNEQFF.

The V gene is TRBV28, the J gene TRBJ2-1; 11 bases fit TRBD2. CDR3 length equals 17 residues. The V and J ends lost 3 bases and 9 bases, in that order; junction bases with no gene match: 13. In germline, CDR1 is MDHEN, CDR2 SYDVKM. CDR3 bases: TGTGCCAGCAGTTTCCGCCCCCCTAGCGGGAGGCAGAGTGAGCAGTTCTTC. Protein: CASSFRPPSGRQSEQFF.

Here the CDR3 DNA reads TGTGCCAGCAGCCTACTAGCGGACTCCTACGAGCAGTACTTC. The encoded protein is CASSLLADSYEQYF. The V call is TRBV14, the J call TRBJ2-7; 8 bases align to TRBD2. V dropped 4 bases and J dropped 0; count of bases not matched to a gene: 2. CDR3 size: 14 residues. Germline assignment: CDR1 SGHDN and CDR2 FVKESK.

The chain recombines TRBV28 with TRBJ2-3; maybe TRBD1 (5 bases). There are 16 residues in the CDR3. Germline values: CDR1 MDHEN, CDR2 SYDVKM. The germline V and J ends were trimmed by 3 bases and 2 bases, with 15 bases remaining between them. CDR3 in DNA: TGTGCCAGCAGTTTCCACGTCGACAGACCCACAGATACGCAGTATTTT. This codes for CASSFHVDRPTDTQYF.

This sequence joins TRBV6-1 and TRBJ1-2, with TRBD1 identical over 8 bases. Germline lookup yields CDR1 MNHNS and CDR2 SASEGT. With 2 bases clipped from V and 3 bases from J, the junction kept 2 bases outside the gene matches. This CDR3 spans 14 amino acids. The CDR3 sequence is CASSETGGHYGYTF. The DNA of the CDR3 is TGTGCCAGCAGTGAAACAGGGGGTCACTATGGCTACACCTTC.

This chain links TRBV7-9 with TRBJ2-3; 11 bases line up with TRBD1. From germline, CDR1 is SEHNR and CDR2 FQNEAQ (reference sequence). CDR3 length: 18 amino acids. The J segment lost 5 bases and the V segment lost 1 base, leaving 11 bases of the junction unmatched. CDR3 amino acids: CASSLGTGQGALIDTQYF. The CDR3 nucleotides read TGTGCCAGCAGCTTAGGTACCGGACAGGGGGCGCTCATAGATACGCAGTATTTT. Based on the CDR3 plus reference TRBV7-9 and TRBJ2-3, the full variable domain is DTGVSQNPRHKITKRGQNVTFRCDPISEHNRLYWYRQTLGQGPEFLTYFQNEAQLEKSRLLSDRFSAERPKGSFSTLEIQRTEQGDSAMYLCASSLGTGQGALIDTQYFGPGTRLTVL.

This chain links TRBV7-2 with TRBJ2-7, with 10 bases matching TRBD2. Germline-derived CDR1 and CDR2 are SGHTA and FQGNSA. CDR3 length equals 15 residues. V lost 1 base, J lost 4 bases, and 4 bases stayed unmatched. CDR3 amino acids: CASSLVVAGGYEQYF. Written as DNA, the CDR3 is TGTGCCAGCAGCTTAGTGGTAGCGGGAGGTTACGAGCAGTACTTC.

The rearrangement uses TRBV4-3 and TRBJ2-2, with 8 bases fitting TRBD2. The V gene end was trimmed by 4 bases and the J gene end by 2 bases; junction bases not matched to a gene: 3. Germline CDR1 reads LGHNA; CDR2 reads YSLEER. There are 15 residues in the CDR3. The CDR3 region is CASSRLAINTGELFF. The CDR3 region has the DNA TGCGCCAGCAGCCGACTAGCGATAAACACCGGGGAGCTGTTTTTT.

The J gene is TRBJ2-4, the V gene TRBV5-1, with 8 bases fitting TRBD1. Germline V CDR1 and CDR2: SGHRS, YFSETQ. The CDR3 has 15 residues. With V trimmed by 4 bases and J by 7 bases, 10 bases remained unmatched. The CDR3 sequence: CASSPTGGLRNIQYF. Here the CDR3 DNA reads TGCGCCAGCAGCCCTACAGGGGGATTGAGGAACATTCAGTACTTC.

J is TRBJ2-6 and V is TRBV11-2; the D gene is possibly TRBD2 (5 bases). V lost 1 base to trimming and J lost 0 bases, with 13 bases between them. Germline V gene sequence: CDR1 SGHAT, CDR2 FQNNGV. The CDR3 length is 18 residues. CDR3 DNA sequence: TGTGCCAGCAGCTTAGGACTCGGGATCAACTCTGGGGCCAACGTCCTGACTTTC. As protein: CASSLGLGINSGANVLTF. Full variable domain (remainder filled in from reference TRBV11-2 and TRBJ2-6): EAGVAQSPRYKIIEKRQSVAFWCNPISGHATLYWYQQILGQGPKLLIQFQNNGVVDDSQLPKDRFSAERLKGVDSTLKIQPAKLEDSAVYLCASSLGLGINSGANVLTFGAGSRLTVL.

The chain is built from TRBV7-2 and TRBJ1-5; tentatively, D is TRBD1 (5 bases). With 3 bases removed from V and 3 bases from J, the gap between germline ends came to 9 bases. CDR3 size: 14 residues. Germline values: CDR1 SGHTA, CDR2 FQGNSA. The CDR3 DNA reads TGTGCCAGCAGCTTTGGGGCAGTCAATCAGCCCCAGCATTTT. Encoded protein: CASSFGAVNQPQHF.

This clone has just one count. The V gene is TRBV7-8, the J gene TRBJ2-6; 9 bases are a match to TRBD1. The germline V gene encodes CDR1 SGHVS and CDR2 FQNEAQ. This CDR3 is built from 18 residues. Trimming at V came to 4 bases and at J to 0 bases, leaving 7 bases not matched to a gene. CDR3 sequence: CASSSGTGRGSGANVLTF. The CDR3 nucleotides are TGTGCCAGCAGCTCTGGGACAGGGAGAGGCTCTGGGGCCAACGTCCTGACTTTC.

As DNA, the CDR3 is TGTGCCAGCAGTTTATCAGGGGGCTTCTATGGCTACACCTTC. This sequence encodes CASSLSGGFYGYTF. V and J are TRBV27 and TRBJ1-2, with 7 bases aligning to TRBD1. The CDR3 has 14 residues. CDR1 is MNHEY, CDR2 SMNVEV, per germline (reference sequence). The junction had 2 bases not matched to a gene; V was cut back by 0 bases and J by 4 bases.

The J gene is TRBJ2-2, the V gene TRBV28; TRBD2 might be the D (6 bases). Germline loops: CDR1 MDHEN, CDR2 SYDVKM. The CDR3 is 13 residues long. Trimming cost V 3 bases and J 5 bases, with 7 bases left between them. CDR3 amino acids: CASSLEGTGELFF. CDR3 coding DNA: TGTGCCAGCAGTTTGGAGGGGACCGGGGAGCTGTTTTTT.

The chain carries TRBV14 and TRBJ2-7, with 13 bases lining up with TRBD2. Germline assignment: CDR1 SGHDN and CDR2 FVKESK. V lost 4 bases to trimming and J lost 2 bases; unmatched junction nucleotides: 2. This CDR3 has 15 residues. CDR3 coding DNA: TGTGCCAGCAGCCGCGGACTAGCGGGGGCCTACGAGCAGTACTTC. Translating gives CASSRGLAGAYEQYF.

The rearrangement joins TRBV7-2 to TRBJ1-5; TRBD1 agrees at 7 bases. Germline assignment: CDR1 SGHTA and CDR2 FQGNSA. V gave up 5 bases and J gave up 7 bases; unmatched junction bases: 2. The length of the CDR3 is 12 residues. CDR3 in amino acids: CASSPGQQPQHF. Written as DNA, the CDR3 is TGTGCCAGCAGCCCGGGACAGCAGCCCCAGCATTTT.